What follows are 31 T cell receptor beta chains derived from one specimen sequenced in a study of response to subunit inactivated influenza vaccine. TCRdb itself ran the RT-PCR reads through MiXCR, one entry per CDR3 protein. This sample has about 520,000 distinct CDR3 sequences, with approximately 24% found just once. Sequencing was performed on CD4+ T cells sorted from PBMCs, taken 4 to 6 days after vaccination. Receptor source: a man in his fifties or sixties who received an inactivated influenza vaccine.

V gene TRBV2 combines with J gene TRBJ2-5; D remains ambiguous. CDR3 size: 12 residues. Germline CDR1 SNHLY, CDR2 FYNNEI. Trimming cost V 8 bases and J 5 bases, with 12 bases left between them. CDR3 nucleotide sequence: TGTGCCAGCGCTAACACCGGGGAGACCCAGTACTTC. It translates to CASANTGETQYF. The complete variable domain, with remaining parts taken from reference TRBV2 and TRBJ2-5, reads EPEVTQTPSHQVTQMGQEVILRCVPISNHLYFYWYRQILGQKVEFLVSFYNNEISEKSEIFDDQFSVERPDGSNFTLKIRSTKLEDSAMYFCASANTGETQYFGPGTRLLVL.

The gene calls are TRBV11-1 and TRBJ2-1, with 11 bases matching TRBD2. Germline V gene sequence: CDR1 SGHAT, CDR2 FQDESV (reference sequence). Losses at the gene ends were 5 bases for V and 4 bases for J; bases not matched to a gene: 13. This CDR3 is built from 18 residues. The CDR3 DNA sequence: TGTGCCAGCAGCCGACATAGCGGGGGGGTCCTCGGATACAATGAGCAGTTCTTC. Protein sequence: CASSRHSGGVLGYNEQFF.

The chain has TRBV6-6 and TRBJ1-1; possibly TRBD1 for D (5 bases). The V gene's germline CDR1 is MNHNY and CDR2 SVGAGI (reference sequence). Trimming took off 7 bases at V and 1 base at J, with 10 bases between the two ends. This CDR3 is 13 amino acids long. CDR3 loop: CASKMGQNTEAFF. Written as DNA, the CDR3 is TGTGCCAGCAAGATGGGGCAGAACACTGAAGCTTTCTTT.

The J gene is TRBJ1-1, the V gene TRBV7-6; D not certain. Germline CDR1 is SGHVS and CDR2 is FNYEAQ. V dropped 0 bases and J dropped 1 base, with 12 bases sitting between them. CDR3 length: 16 residues. CDR3 amino acids: CASSLAAELQNTEAFF. The CDR3, as DNA: TGTGCCAGCAGCTTAGCTGCTGAACTTCAGAACACTGAAGCTTTCTTT.

This clonotype was counted a few times. The chain joins TRBV5-1 to TRBJ2-7, with D possibly matching TRBD2 (6 bases). V gave up 4 bases and J gave up 0 bases, with 14 bases separating them. The CDR3 has 15 amino acids. Germline CDR1 reads SGHRS; CDR2 reads YFSETQ. The CDR3 protein is CASSPNTGSSYEQYF. The CDR3 DNA is TGCGCCAGCAGCCCCAACACCGGGAGCTCCTACGAGCAGTACTTC.

This clonotype was observed a few times. This rearrangement joins TRBV20-1 to TRBJ2-7; D not resolved. This CDR3 spans 15 amino acids. Trimming stripped 3 bases from V and 4 bases from J, with 19 bases between. Germline CDR1 is DFQATT and CDR2 is SNEGSKA (reference sequence). CDR3 amino acids: CSARRSPVMGYEQYF. The CDR3 nucleotides read TGCAGTGCTAGGCGGTCCCCGGTGATGGGTTACGAGCAGTACTTC.

This chain connects TRBV6-1 to TRBJ2-1, with D possibly matching TRBD1 (5 bases). In germline, CDR1 is MNHNS, CDR2 SASEGT. The CDR3 runs 16 residues. V was trimmed by 6 bases and J by 0 bases, leaving 15 bases between them. CDR3 sequence reads: CASSKDRFSSYNEQFF. In DNA, the CDR3 is TGTGCCAGCAGCAAAGACAGATTCAGCTCCTACAATGAGCAGTTCTTC.

The gene calls are TRBV6-1 and TRBJ1-6; D remains ambiguous. This CDR3 has 13 residues. The germline V gene encodes CDR1 MNHNS and CDR2 SASEGT. Trimming stripped 2 bases from V and 4 bases from J, with 3 bases between. The CDR3 nucleotides are TGTGCCAGCAGTGAACTTTATAATTCACCCCTCCACTTT. This encodes CASSELYNSPLHF.

The V gene is TRBV11-1, the J gene TRBJ2-1; 12 bases are shared with TRBD2. The CDR3 covers 18 residues. Germline loops: CDR1 SGHAT, CDR2 FQDESV (reference sequence). V was pared by 5 bases and J by 8 bases, with 16 bases of the junction left unmatched. Here the CDR3 reads CASSHLVRLAGASDEQFF. CDR3 sequence (DNA): TGTGCCAGCAGCCATCTAGTCCGACTAGCGGGAGCTTCTGATGAGCAGTTCTTC.

This clonotype was counted a few times. The chain employs TRBV29-1 and TRBJ2-5; 10 bases line up with TRBD2. The trim removed 4 bases at V and 7 bases at J, leaving 9 bases unmatched. Germline CDR1 is SQVTM and CDR2 is ANQGSEA. CDR3 length: 14 residues. CDR3 DNA sequence: TGCAGCGTTGGGATAGCGGGGGGCCAGCGGACCCAGTACTTC. Translated: CSVGIAGGQRTQYF.

On this clonotype: This is likely a read error, given that the CDR3 carries no conserved phenylalanine or tryptophan at its end. No DNA is shown, since the ends of the CDR3 on it are uncertain; the CDR3 is the one TCRdb lists. This chain joins TRBV6-6 and TRBJ2-3; the D call TRBD1 from the table was never checked on the DNA. Germline V gene sequence: CDR1 MNHNY, CDR2 SVGAGI (reference sequence). The CDR3 numbers 13 amino acids, ends counted. The CDR3 is CASSYSLGVHVLG.

This chain links TRBV12-3 or TRBV12-4 with TRBJ2-2, with 8 bases matching TRBD1. This CDR3 spans 15 amino acids. Unmatched junction bases numbered 7, after V lost 5 bases and J lost 5 bases. CDR3 in DNA: TGTGCCAGCAGTAGAGAACAGGGGGGAACCGGGGAGCTGTTTTTT. This sequence encodes CASSREQGGTGELFF.

The chain joins TRBV11-2 to TRBJ2-7; tentative D call: TRBD2 (5 bases). This CDR3 is 15 amino acids long. Germline CDR1 and CDR2: SGHAT and FQNNGV. Trimming left V 1 base short and J 3 bases short, with 13 bases between. Written as DNA, the CDR3 is TGTGCCAGCAGCTTAGCAACCGGGGTGGGCTACGAGCAGTACTTC. Translated, it gives CASSLATGVGYEQYF.

The V call is TRBV12-3 or TRBV12-4, the J call TRBJ2-1; the match to TRBD1 covers 10 bases. V trimming: 2 bases; J trimming: 8 bases; junction bases outside the gene matches: 9. The CDR3 has 16 amino acids. As DNA, the CDR3 is TGTGCCAGCAGTTTAAGAGGGGGACAGGGGTTCCATGAGCAGTTCTTC. Translating it yields CASSLRGGQGFHEQFF.

V usage is TRBV20-1 and J usage is TRBJ1-6; 7 nucleotides line up with TRBD1. Trimming removed 5 bases from V and 5 bases from J; junction bases left unmatched: 6. Germline V gene lookup returns CDR1 DFQATT and CDR2 SNEGSKA (reference sequence). The CDR3 runs to 14 residues. CDR3 nucleotides: TGCAGTGCTGGCCAGGGGGTGAATAATTCACCCCTCCACTTT. Residues: CSAGQGVNNSPLHF.

This clonotype was seen a few times. The chain is built from TRBV9 and TRBJ1-6, with D tentatively TRBD1 (6 bases). Germline loops: CDR1 SGDLS, CDR2 YYNGEE. The CDR3 is 14 residues long. The V and J ends lost 0 bases and 8 bases respectively, with 9 bases between them. The CDR3 nucleotides read TGTGCCAGCAGCGTAGGAGGGGGGGATTCACCCCTCCACTTT. As protein: CASSVGGGDSPLHF.

This clonotype has just a few counts. The V and J genes are TRBV7-2 and TRBJ1-1, with TRBD1 matching over 8 bases. The trim removed 5 bases at V and 1 base at J, leaving 3 bases unmatched. CDR3 size: 14 residues. Germline V gives CDR1 SGHTA, CDR2 FQGNSA. CDR3 nucleotides: TGTGCCAGCAGCCGACAGGGGACGAACACTGAAGCTTTCTTT. Amino acid sequence: CASSRQGTNTEAFF. Together with reference TRBV7-2 and TRBJ1-1, the CDR3 gives the full variable domain: GAGVSQSPSNKVTEKGKDVELRCDPISGHTALYWYRQSLGQGLEFLIYFQGNSAPDKSGLPSDRFSAERTGGSVSTLTIQRTQQEDSAVYLCASSRQGTNTEAFFGQGTRLTVV.

The chain employs TRBV10-1 and TRBJ2-1; 14 bases align to TRBD2. This CDR3 has 18 amino acids. Germline V gene lookup returns CDR1 WNHNN and CDR2 SYGVQD (reference sequence). The junction had 5 bases not matched to a gene; V was cut back by 4 bases and J by 0 bases. The CDR3 DNA is TGCGCCAGCAGTGCCCGACTAGCGGGGGGGTTCTCCTACAATGAGCAGTTCTTC. Protein: CASSARLAGGFSYNEQFF.

This clonotype was counted a few times. The chain has TRBV20-1 and TRBJ2-5, with unresolved D. The CDR3 is 12 residues long. Germline assignment: CDR1 DFQATT and CDR2 SNEGSKA (reference sequence). The V end lost 1 base, the J end lost 3 bases, and 6 bases lay between the germline ends. The CDR3 DNA sequence: TGCAGTGCTAGAGCGCCGGAAGAGACCCAGTACTTC. Translation gives CSARAPEETQYF.

In this sample, this clonotype turned up a few times. The gene calls are TRBV11-2 and TRBJ2-1; 8 bases fit TRBD2. This CDR3 contains 15 residues. Germline CDR1 is SGHAT and CDR2 is FQNNGV. V trimming: 0 bases; J trimming: 6 bases; junction bases outside the gene matches: 4. CDR3 nucleotides: TGTGCCAGCAGCTTAGAATCGGGGGGGTTCAATGAGCAGTTCTTC. It encodes CASSLESGGFNEQFF.

The V call is TRBV5-6, the J call TRBJ1-1; possibly TRBD1 for D (6 bases). V shed 6 bases and J shed 1 base, with 19 bases lying between them. The CDR3 is made up of 16 amino acids. The V gene's germline CDR1 is SGHDT and CDR2 YYEEEE. The CDR3 bases are TGTGCCAGCACCCTTGTGGGTGGGGGGCCGAACACTGAAGCTTTCTTT. It yields the protein CASTLVGGGPNTEAFF. The full variable domain, with the rest looked up from reference TRBV5-6 and TRBJ1-1, is DAGVTQSPTHLIKTRGQQVTLRCSPKSGHDTVSWYQQALGQGPQFIFQYYEEEERQRGNFPDRFSGHQFPNYSSELNVNALLLGDSALYLCASTLVGGGPNTEAFFGQGTRLTVV.

The rearrangement links TRBV3-1 to TRBJ2-7; D might be TRBD1 or TRBD2, each matching 5 bases. This CDR3 is 15 amino acids long. CDR1 LGHDT and CDR2 YNNKEL come from the germline V gene (reference sequence). The germline V and J ends were trimmed by 4 bases and 2 bases, with 15 bases remaining between them. The CDR3 bases are TGTGCCAGCAGCCCCCGGCGGGCAGGGACCTACGAGCAGTACTTC. Translating gives CASSPRRAGTYEQYF.

This clonotype has only a few counts. The chain employs TRBV6-1 and TRBJ2-7; D ambiguous. The length of the CDR3 is 13 residues. CDR1 and CDR2 from the germline V gene are MNHNS and SASEGT. V gave up 7 bases and J gave up 4 bases, with 14 bases separating them. Here the CDR3 DNA reads TGTGCCAGCAAAACCTCAGGATCATACGAGCAGTACTTC. Its protein is CASKTSGSYEQYF.

This clonotype showed up just a few times. The V call is TRBV15, the J call TRBJ2-1; 7 positions agree with TRBD2. The length of the CDR3 is 15 residues. V lost 2 bases and J lost 6; bases outside the gene matches: 7. Per the germline V gene, CDR1 is LNHNV and CDR2 is YYDKDF (reference sequence). This CDR3 is CATSRQLTSTNEQFF. Here the CDR3 DNA reads TGTGCCACCAGCAGACAACTGACTAGCACCAATGAGCAGTTCTTC.

This sequence joins TRBV20-1 and TRBJ2-1; no definite D call. In germline, CDR1 is DFQATT, CDR2 SNEGSKA (reference sequence). The CDR3 is made up of 10 amino acids. Trimming shortened V by 4 bases and J by 5 bases, and 3 bases separated the two germline ends. The CDR3 DNA reads as TGCAGTGCTAACCACAATGAGCAGTTCTTC. Protein product: CSANHNEQFF.

This chain connects TRBV7-2 to TRBJ2-2, with D possibly being TRBD1 (5 bases). The CDR3 contains 14 residues. Trimming shortened V by 4 bases and J by 7 bases, and 13 bases separated the two germline ends. Germline CDR1 and CDR2: SGHTA and FQGNSA. The CDR3 sequence: CASSWGSQSGELFF. In nucleotides, the CDR3 is TGTGCCAGCAGCTGGGGCTCCCAGAGCGGGGAGCTGTTTTTT.

The chain is built from TRBV4-3 and TRBJ2-2; D may be TRBD2 (6 bases). The CDR3 sequence is 16 residues long. Germline assignment: CDR1 LGHNA and CDR2 YSLEER. Trimming left V 6 bases short and J 3 bases short, with 17 bases between. CDR3 in DNA: TGCGCCAGCAGAGAGGGACCCGGGGGTCACACCGGGGAGCTGTTTTTT. It is translated as CASREGPGGHTGELFF.

In nucleotides, the CDR3 is TGTGCCAGCAGCGCAGTACAGGGGCCGAACACCGGGGAGCTGTTTTTT. Amino acids: CASSAVQGPNTGELFF. The chain combines TRBV9 with TRBJ2-2, with 7 positions matching TRBD1. This CDR3 has 16 amino acids. Per germline, CDR1 SGDLS and CDR2 YYNGEE. V was pared by 3 bases and J by 0 bases, with 5 bases of the junction left unmatched.

This chain links TRBV12-3 or TRBV12-4 with TRBJ2-7, with 8 bases that match TRBD1. The V gene end was trimmed by 4 bases and the J gene end by 3 bases; junction bases not matched to a gene: 11. The CDR3 runs 16 residues. The CDR3 loop is CASSSLFGQGNYEQYF. CDR3 bases: TGTGCCAGCAGTTCCCTTTTTGGACAGGGTAACTACGAGCAGTACTTC.

This clonotype has only a few counts. This chain links TRBV7-2 with TRBJ2-7; 9 nucleotides line up with TRBD1. The CDR3 has 14 residues. Germline assignment: CDR1 SGHTA and CDR2 FQGNSA. V dropped 5 bases and J dropped 9; count of bases not matched to a gene: 11. In nucleotides, the CDR3 is TGTGCCAGCAGCCAAGACAGGACAGGGGTCGGGCAGTACTTC. Translating gives CASSQDRTGVGQYF. Full variable domain (remainder filled in from reference TRBV7-2 and TRBJ2-7): GAGVSQSPSNKVTEKGKDVELRCDPISGHTALYWYRQSLGQGLEFLIYFQGNSAPDKSGLPSDRFSAERTGGSVSTLTIQRTQQEDSAVYLCASSQDRTGVGQYFGPGTRLTVT.

The chain recombines TRBV6-1 with TRBJ2-3; the match to TRBD2 covers 8 bases. In germline, CDR1 is MNHNS, CDR2 SASEGT. There are 21 residues in the CDR3. V lost 4 bases and J lost 0; bases outside the gene matches: 21. The CDR3 loop is CASSGTKALTGGLASTDTQYF. The DNA for the CDR3 is TGTGCCAGCAGTGGGACTAAGGCCCTAACGGGAGGGTTGGCTAGCACAGATACGCAGTATTTT.